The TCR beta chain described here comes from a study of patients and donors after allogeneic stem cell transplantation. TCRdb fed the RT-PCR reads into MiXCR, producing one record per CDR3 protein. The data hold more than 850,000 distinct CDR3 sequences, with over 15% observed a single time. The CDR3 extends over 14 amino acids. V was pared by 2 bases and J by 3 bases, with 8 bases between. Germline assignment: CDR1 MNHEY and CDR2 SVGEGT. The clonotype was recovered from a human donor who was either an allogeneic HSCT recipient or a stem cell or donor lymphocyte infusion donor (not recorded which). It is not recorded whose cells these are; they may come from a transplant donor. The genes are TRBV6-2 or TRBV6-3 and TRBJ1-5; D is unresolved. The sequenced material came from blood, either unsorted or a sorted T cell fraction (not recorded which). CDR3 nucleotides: TGTGCCAGCAGTTACGACGGCTACAATCAGCCCCAGCATTTT. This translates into CASSYDGYNQPQHF.